This entry lists 18 T cell receptor beta chains sequenced from one sample in a study of T-cell reconstitution after alpha-beta-depleted transplantation in children (dated by TCRdb to about 2016). The label giving this sample's treatment or condition can be read as: allogeneic hematopoietic cell transplantation with graft depleted of TCRalphabeta T cells and CD19 B cells. Libraries came from PCR. The reads were generated on an Illumina HiSeq 2500. To normalize quantification of the TCRbeta repertoire, the TCR libraries were built with molecular barcoding that relied on unique molecular identifiers. Starting from the raw public reads, TCRdb applied fastp trimming at Q25, assembled clones with MiXCR and retained in-frame beta chains. Every CDR3 protein is listed once, alongside the most common genes and DNA of its rows. This sample lists 150,000 to 200,000 distinct CDR3 sequences; around 10% were detected once. The biggest ten clones account for 13% of the sample.

The specimen was PBMCs, collected before TCRalphabeta/CD19-depleted stem cell transplant. The receptors derive from a boy between 2 and 15 years old with acute myeloid leukemia, due to receive a stem cell transplant.

This clonotype was detected ten times or more. The V gene is TRBV15, the J gene TRBJ2-5, with D possibly matching TRBD1 (5 bases). CDR1 and CDR2 (germline): LNHNV, YYDKDF (reference sequence). V lost 5 bases and J 0 bases, leaving 10 bases between the germline ends. The CDR3 extends over 14 amino acids. The CDR3 is CATSEQANQETQYF. In nucleotides, the CDR3 is TGTGCCACCAGCGAACAGGCAAACCAAGAGACCCAGTACTTC. Looking up the rest from reference TRBV15 and TRBJ2-5 gives the full variable domain: DAMVIQNPRYQVTQFGKPVTLSCSQTLNHNVMYWYQQKSSQAPKLLFHYYDKDFNNEADTPDNFQSRRPNTSFCFLDIRSPGLGDTAMYLCATSEQANQETQYFGPGTRLLVL.

The genes are TRBV6-1 and TRBJ2-6; tentatively, D is TRBD1 or TRBD2 (5 bases each). The CDR3 consists of 18 residues. Germline values: CDR1 MNHNS, CDR2 SASEGT. V was cut by 1 base and J by 0 bases, with 13 bases left in between. CDR3 loop: CASSEVPRENSGANVLTF. For the CDR3, the DNA is TGTGCCAGCAGTGAAGTTCCCAGGGAGAACTCTGGGGCCAACGTCCTGACTTTC.

This clonotype was found many times. J is TRBJ2-3 and V is TRBV10-3; 13 bases agree with TRBD2. V trimming: 11 bases; J trimming: 0 bases; junction bases outside the gene matches: 2. CDR3 length equals 14 residues. Germline CDR1 and CDR2: ENHRY and SYGVKD. This CDR3 reads CASGLAGSTDTQYF. The CDR3 DNA reads as TGTGCCTCGGGACTAGCGGGGAGCACAGATACGCAGTATTTT.

This clonotype appeared many times. The chain employs TRBV12-3 or TRBV12-4 and TRBJ1-5; 7 bases are shared with TRBD1. V gave up 6 bases and J gave up 6 bases; unmatched junction bases: 11. The CDR3 contains 15 residues. CDR3 nucleotide sequence: TGTGCCAGCAGCTCCGACAGGGCGGGCGGTCAGCCCCAGCATTTT. Translated: CASSSDRAGGQPQHF.

This clonotype has at least ten counts. Here the CDR3 DNA reads TGCGCCAGCAGCTTCGGGCCCCCGGGAGCTGAAGCTTTCTTT. Translation gives CASSFGPPGAEAFF. The chain has TRBV5-1 and TRBJ1-1; D unclear. Germline assignment: CDR1 SGHRS and CDR2 YFSETQ. Trimming cost V 2 bases and J 6 bases, with 14 bases left between them. This CDR3 has 14 amino acids.

Many counts were recorded for this clonotype. The V call is TRBV5-1, the J call TRBJ2-3, with 13 bases that match TRBD2. The CDR3 contains 18 residues. Germline-derived CDR1 and CDR2 are SGHRS and YFSETQ. V was pared by 7 bases and J by 2 bases, with 13 bases of the junction left unmatched. The CDR3 DNA reads as TGCGCCAGCCGGACTTTCCCACTAGCGGGAGGGCCCACAGATACGCAGTATTTT. Translating it yields CASRTFPLAGGPTDTQYF. The full variable domain, its missing parts supplied by reference TRBV5-1 and TRBJ2-3, is KAGVTQTPRYLIKTRGQQVTLSCSPISGHRSVSWYQQTPGQGLQFLFEYFSETQRNKGNFPGRFSGRQFSNSRSEMNVSTLELGDSALYLCASRTFPLAGGPTDTQYFGPGTRLTVL.

Judged by abundance, this clonotype is medium-sized (0.01 to 0.1%). V usage is TRBV25-1 and J usage is TRBJ2-5; no firm D call. The CDR3 runs 13 residues. Germline loops: CDR1 MGHDK, CDR2 SYGVNS. V was cut by 3 bases and J by 1 base, with 6 bases left in between. Written as DNA, the CDR3 is TGTGCCAGCAGTGATGGAGTCCAAGAGACCCAGTACTTC. This codes for CASSDGVQETQYF.

The J gene is TRBJ1-2, the V gene TRBV30; 12 positions match TRBD1. The CDR3 loop spans 12 amino acids. V shed 3 bases and J 8 bases; nucleotides not matched to a gene: 1. CDR1 is GTSNPN, CDR2 SVGIG, per germline (reference sequence). The CDR3 spells CAWRGTGGGYTF. CDR3 sequence (DNA): TGTGCCTGGAGGGGGACAGGGGGCGGCTACACCTTC. The variable domain in full, completed from reference TRBV30 and TRBJ1-2, reads SQTIHQWPATLVQPVGSPLSLECTVEGTSNPNLYWYRQAAGRGLQLLFYSVGIGQISSEVPQNLSASRPQDRQFILSSKKLLLSDSGFYLCAWRGTGGGYTFGSGTRLTVV.

Ten or more counts support this clonotype. This chain links TRBV5-5 with TRBJ2-3; D possibly corresponds to TRBD2 (6 bases). Per the germline V gene, CDR1 is SGHKS and CDR2 is YYEKEE (reference sequence). The V end was cut by 2 bases, the J end by 1 base, with 11 bases between. The CDR3 is 15 residues long. CDR3 sequence reads: CASSFYSSGTDTQYF. CDR3 DNA: TGTGCCAGCAGCTTCTATTCTAGCGGCACAGATACGCAGTATTTT.

This clonotype was observed many times. This chain links TRBV20-1 with TRBJ2-3, with 7 bases lining up with TRBD2. The length of the CDR3 is 16 residues. With 2 bases clipped from V and 0 bases from J, the junction kept 8 bases outside the gene matches. Germline lookup yields CDR1 DFQATT and CDR2 SNEGSKA (reference sequence). The CDR3 reads CSARYEAGPSTDTQYF. For the CDR3, the DNA is TGCAGTGCTAGATATGAAGCGGGACCTAGCACAGATACGCAGTATTTT.

This clonotype has at least ten counts. The gene calls are TRBV6-2 or TRBV6-3 and TRBJ1-2; 7 bases agree with TRBD1. Trimming removed 7 bases from V and 7 bases from J; junction bases left unmatched: 12. CDR3 length: 14 residues. Germline-derived CDR1 and CDR2 are MNHEY and SVGEGT. CDR3 DNA sequence: TGTGCCAGCAACCGAGGGACAGTAATAGGTGGCTACACCTTC. Its protein product is CASNRGTVIGGYTF.

As for this clonotype: This could be a read error, since a much larger clone is one nucleotide away. The chain carries TRBV29-1 and TRBJ1-1; D is unresolved. This CDR3 contains 15 residues. V was clipped by 5 bases and J by 0 bases, with 16 bases between them. Germline V CDR1 and CDR2: SQVTM, ANQGSEA. The CDR3 nucleotides read TGCAGCGTTATTAGTCTACAATACTTGAACACTGAAGCTTTCTTT. It translates to CSVISLQYLNTEAFF.

This clonotype was seen ten or more times. The chain combines TRBV20-1 with TRBJ2-1; perhaps D is TRBD1 or TRBD2 (6 bases each). The V end was cut by 4 bases, the J end by 7 bases, with 14 bases between. Germline V gene data show CDR1 as DFQATT and CDR2 as SNEGSKA (reference sequence). This CDR3 spans 13 amino acids. The CDR3 DNA is TGCAGTGCTACTATGACTAGGGGGAATGAGCAGTTCTTC. Translation gives CSATMTRGNEQFF.

This clonotype was seen ten or more times. V is TRBV9 and J is TRBJ1-3, with D maybe TRBD1 (5 bases). The V and J ends lost 1 base and 0 bases respectively, with 8 bases between them. The CDR3 loop spans 15 amino acids. Germline CDR1 is SGDLS and CDR2 is YYNGEE. This CDR3 is CASSVWGDSGNTIYF. DNA of the CDR3: TGTGCCAGCAGCGTATGGGGGGACTCTGGAAACACCATATATTTT.

This clonotype was picked up many times. V usage is TRBV6-5 and J usage is TRBJ1-6; tentatively, D is TRBD1 (5 bases). The germline V gene encodes CDR1 MNHEY and CDR2 SVGAGI. The CDR3 covers 15 residues. V was clipped by 6 bases and J by 10 bases, with 19 bases between them. CDR3 loop: CASSYGPRGASPLHF. The CDR3 DNA is TGTGCCAGCAGCTACGGACCGAGGGGAGCCTCACCCCTCCACTTT.

The CDR3 reads CASSRTGTESYEQYF. The CDR3 DNA reads as TGTGCCAGCTCACGGACCGGGACAGAGAGCTACGAGCAGTACTTC. The chain joins TRBV18 to TRBJ2-7, with TRBD1 matching over 7 bases. J gave up 3 bases and V 4 bases, and 9 bases lay outside the gene matches. CDR3 length equals 15 residues. The germline gives CDR1 KGHSH, CDR2 LQKENI.

This clonotype has at least ten counts. This sequence joins TRBV20-1 and TRBJ2-7; D uncertain. The CDR3 totals 10 residues. Looked up from germline, CDR1 is DFQATT and CDR2 is SNEGSKA (reference sequence). V shed 6 bases and J shed 3 bases, with 6 bases lying between them. Written as DNA, the CDR3 is TGCAGTGCCCGCAACTACGAGCAGTACTTC. As protein: CSARNYEQYF.

This clonotype was seen many times. The chain has TRBV10-2 and TRBJ2-7, with 8 bases that match TRBD1. The trim removed 5 bases at V and 0 bases at J, leaving 6 bases unmatched. This CDR3 has 15 amino acids. The germline V gene has CDR1 WSHSY and CDR2 SAAADI. The CDR3: CASSPTGGSSYEQYV. The CDR3, as DNA: TGCGCCAGCAGTCCTACAGGGGGAAGCTCCTACGAGCAGTACGTC.